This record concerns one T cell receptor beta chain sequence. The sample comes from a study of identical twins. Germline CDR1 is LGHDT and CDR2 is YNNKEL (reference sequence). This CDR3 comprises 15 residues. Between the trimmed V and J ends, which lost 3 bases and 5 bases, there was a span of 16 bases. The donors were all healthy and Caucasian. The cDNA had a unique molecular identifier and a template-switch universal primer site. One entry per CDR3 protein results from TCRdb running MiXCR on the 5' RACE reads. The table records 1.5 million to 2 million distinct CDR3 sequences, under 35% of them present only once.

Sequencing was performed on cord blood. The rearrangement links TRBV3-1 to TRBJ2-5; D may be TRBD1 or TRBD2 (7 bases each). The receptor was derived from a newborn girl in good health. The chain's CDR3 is CASSHWAGGEETQYF. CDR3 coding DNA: TGTGCCAGCAGCCACTGGGCAGGGGGGGAGGAGACCCAGTACTTC.